This T cell receptor beta chain came from a study of cytomegalovirus exposure and HLA in healthy donors. V was shortened by 7 bases and J by 2 bases, with 9 bases between the two germline ends. This CDR3 is built from 12 residues. Germline V gives CDR1 SNHLY, CDR2 FYNNEI. TCRdb's table, derived via immunoSEQ multiplex PCR, lists solely in-frame clones and lacks some. The table has 130,000 to 150,000 clones, roughly 87% seen once. The material sequenced was PBMCs. The receptor was isolated from a man aged 18-30 years in good health and CMV-seropositive. This rearrangement joins TRBV2 to TRBJ2-7, with D perhaps TRBD1 (5 bases). CDR3 DNA sequence: TGTGCCAGCAAAGAAGGGGCCTACGAGCAGTACTTC. It translates to CASKEGAYEQYF.